This TCR beta chain is from a study of T cell responses to AZD1222 COVID-19 vaccine. Study-level information: Second-dose recipients at about 4 or about 12 weeks were treated as one pooled group.

To note about this clone: The target antigen is unknown.

Germline V gene lookup returns CDR1 MNHEY and CDR2 SVGAGI. Trimming cost V 3 bases and J 5 bases; bases outside gene matches: 8. The CDR3 loop spans 15 amino acids. Sequenced by immunoSEQ multiplex PCR; TCRdb stores in-frame clones only, minus some. The sample yields 150,000 to 200,000 clones, approximately 92% seen once. Study outcomes and limitations: White British ancestry dominated among donors, who included more females, and clonal diversity was possibly underestimated. Repertoires were obtained only post-peak T cell response.

The origin of this receptor is an adult in good health. V and J are TRBV6-5 and TRBJ1-2; 8 bases agree with TRBD1. The source material was peripheral blood, sampled on day 0 of AZD1222 vaccination. The CDR3 spells CASSYRQGRRYGYTF. Written as DNA, the CDR3 is TGTGCCAGCAGTTATCGACAGGGGAGAAGGTATGGCTACACCTTC.